The 30 T cell receptor beta chains below all came from one sample that was sequenced in a study of identical twins. TCRdb reanalysed the 5' RACE reads using MiXCR and keeps one entry per CDR3 protein. The sample yields about 240,000 distinct CDR3 sequences, 7.5% seen once. This same sample was also taken into another study, of yellow fever vaccine responses in identical twins.

The sample comprised CD8+ T cells sorted from blood. The origin of the receptors is a woman aged 18-29 years in good health.

About this clonotype: The germline gene is not matched at one end of the junction; a read error may be the cause. This sequence joins TRBV12-3 or TRBV12-4 and TRBJ2-5; TRBD2 is a possible D gene (6 bases). The CDR3 spans 19 residues. CDR3 sequence reads: CAISPFAPSARGHQETQYF. The CDR3 coding sequence is TGTGCCATCAGTCCTTTCGCCCCCTCGGCGCGGGGACACCAAGAGACCCAGTACTTC.

The chain has TRBV3-1 and TRBJ2-1; 7 bases are shared with TRBD1. CDR1 is LGHDT and CDR2 is YNNKEL in the germline V gene (reference sequence). This CDR3 is 16 amino acids long. The J segment lost 4 bases and the V segment lost 0 bases, leaving 6 bases of the junction unmatched. The CDR3: CASSQERGPVYNEQFF. The CDR3 DNA reads TGTGCCAGCAGCCAAGAGAGGGGGCCGGTGTACAATGAGCAGTTCTTC.

This chain uses TRBV29-1 with TRBJ2-5; no reliable D call. The germline V gene has CDR1 SQVTM and CDR2 ANQGSEA. Trimming stripped 7 bases from V and 5 bases from J, with 14 bases between. The CDR3 totals 12 residues. The CDR3 reads CSAPDPGETQYF. In nucleotides, the CDR3 is TGCAGCGCCCCGGACCCCGGGGAGACCCAGTACTTC.

This clonotype was seen a handful of times. The chain recombines TRBV20-1 with TRBJ2-7; unclear D gene. The CDR3 extends over 14 amino acids. CDR1 DFQATT and CDR2 SNEGSKA come from the germline V gene (reference sequence). V lost 4 bases, J lost 2 bases, and 15 bases lay in between. As DNA, the CDR3 is TGCAGTGCTACCAACCGCAACACTACCTACGAGCAGTACGTC. Encoded protein: CSATNRNTTYEQYV.

This clonotype was found many times. This chain links TRBV10-3 with TRBJ2-3, with TRBD2 matching 8 bases. This CDR3 region has 15 residues. V shed 2 bases, J shed 4 bases, and the junction held 5 bases outside the gene matches. Per germline, CDR1 ENHRY and CDR2 SYGVKD. DNA of the CDR3: TGTGCCATCAGTGAGGCCAGCGGGGGCGCAGATACGCAGTATTTT. Residues: CAISEASGGADTQYF.

There are a few counts of this clonotype. The genes are TRBV28 and TRBJ1-1, with TRBD1 as a possible D gene (5 bases). This CDR3 is 14 amino acids long. Trimming took off 6 bases at V and 4 bases at J, with 15 bases between the two ends. Germline CDR1 and CDR2: MDHEN and SYDVKM. CDR3 sequence reads: CASREIQGVTEAFF. The CDR3 DNA sequence: TGTGCCAGCAGGGAGATCCAGGGAGTCACTGAAGCTTTCTTT.

This clonotype has a count of ten or more. The chain recombines TRBV2 with TRBJ2-1; D is ambiguous. V dropped 3 bases and J dropped 8 bases, with 17 bases sitting between them. CDR1 is SNHLY, CDR2 FYNNEI, per germline. This CDR3 has 15 residues. This CDR3 is CASSDWWGWYDEQFF. In nucleotides, the CDR3 is TGTGCCAGCAGTGATTGGTGGGGTTGGTATGATGAGCAGTTCTTC.

This clonotype was recorded only once. This chain joins TRBV28 and TRBJ2-1; the D is unclear. Germline CDR1 and CDR2: MDHEN and SYDVKM. Trimming removed 3 bases at V and 16 bases at J, with 13 bases between. The length of the CDR3 is 11 residues. The CDR3 region has the DNA TGTGCCAGCAGTTTCGGCGGTCGACATTTCTTC. As protein: CASSFGGRHFF.

At least ten counts were recorded for this clonotype. The chain is built from TRBV24-1 and TRBJ1-1; weak D call: TRBD1 (6 bases). The germline V gene has CDR1 KGHDR and CDR2 SFDVKD. V was trimmed by 7 bases and J by 1 base, leaving 18 bases between them. The length of the CDR3 is 16 residues. In DNA, the CDR3 is TGTGCCACCAGATATACTCCCAGGGGCACGAACACTGAAGCTTTCTTT. The encoded protein is CATRYTPRGTNTEAFF.

The chain combines TRBV7-2 with TRBJ2-3; D unresolved. The CDR3 totals 12 residues. V lost 2 bases and J 5 bases, leaving 5 bases between the germline ends. Germline V gives CDR1 SGHTA, CDR2 FQGNSA. The CDR3 protein is CASSLRLDTQYF. DNA of the CDR3: TGTGCCAGCAGCTTAAGATTAGATACGCAGTATTTT.

In its sample, this clonotype was seen a few times. V gene TRBV27 combines with J gene TRBJ2-3; 7 bases align to TRBD1. The junction had 6 bases not matched to a gene; V was cut back by 5 bases and J by 1 base. The CDR3 extends over 15 amino acids. CDR1 is MNHEY and CDR2 is SMNVEV in the germline V gene (reference sequence). CDR3 bases: TGTGCCAGCAGTGCGAGGGGGCGCGGCACAGATACGCAGTATTTT. It is translated as CASSARGRGTDTQYF.

This clonotype was detected only a few times. J is TRBJ1-4 and V is TRBV28; no firm D call. The V end was cut by 7 bases, the J end by 4 bases, with 13 bases between. Germline CDR1 reads MDHEN; CDR2 reads SYDVKM. CDR3 size: 14 residues. CDR3 in amino acids: CASTPGGYNEKLFF. CDR3 nucleotide sequence: TGTGCCAGCACCCCGGGCGGGTATAATGAAAAACTGTTTTTT.

The chain employs TRBV14 and TRBJ2-1; maybe TRBD2 (6 bases). This CDR3 has 15 amino acids. V shed 3 bases and J shed 2 bases, with 11 bases lying between them. Germline CDR1 is SGHDN and CDR2 is FVKESK. The CDR3 DNA reads TGTGCCAGCAGCCATGGGGACTTAGCCTACAATGAGCAGTTCTTC. This encodes CASSHGDLAYNEQFF.

This chain links TRBV7-9 with TRBJ2-1; 13 positions match TRBD2. V shed 8 bases, J shed 8 bases, and the junction held 6 bases outside the gene matches. This CDR3 contains 14 residues. Germline V gene lookup returns CDR1 SEHNR and CDR2 FQNEAQ (reference sequence). The CDR3 sequence: CASGTSGMGDEQFF. The CDR3, as DNA: TGTGCCAGCGGGACTAGCGGGATGGGGGATGAGCAGTTCTTC.

The rearrangement uses TRBV20-1 and TRBJ2-2, with 8 bases that match TRBD1. The CDR3 sequence is 13 residues long. The J segment lost 1 base and the V segment lost 6 bases, leaving 1 base of the junction unmatched. CDR1 and CDR2 from the germline V gene are DFQATT and SNEGSKA (reference sequence). This chain's CDR3 is CSAGTGNTGELFF. Here the CDR3 DNA reads TGCAGTGCGGGGACAGGGAACACCGGGGAGCTGTTTTTT.

V usage is TRBV25-1 and J usage is TRBJ2-1; TRBD1 agrees at 7 bases. The CDR3 loop spans 15 amino acids. Germline values: CDR1 MGHDK, CDR2 SYGVNS. Losses at the gene ends were 3 bases for V and 2 bases for J; bases not matched to a gene: 4. Here the CDR3 DNA reads TGTGCCAGCAGTGACGGGACAGTAACCTACAATGAGCAGTTCTTC. This translates into CASSDGTVTYNEQFF.

At least ten counts were recorded for this clonotype. The rearrangement links TRBV4-1 to TRBJ2-5; D remains ambiguous. The ends were cut back, 2 bases at V and 3 bases at J, with 13 bases in the middle. This CDR3 is built from 15 residues. Looked up from germline, CDR1 is MGHRA and CDR2 is YSYEKL. The chain's CDR3 is CASSQPAAAKETQYF. The CDR3 nucleotides are TGCGCCAGCAGCCAACCCGCAGCCGCTAAAGAGACCCAGTACTTC.

Many counts were recorded for this clonotype. The CDR3 region is CASSPTGLAASYEQYF. CDR3 coding DNA: TGTGCCAGCAGCCCCACTGGGCTAGCGGCCTCCTACGAGCAGTACTTC. This sequence joins TRBV7-8 and TRBJ2-7; 7 nucleotides agree with TRBD2. V lost 5 bases and J lost 0; bases outside the gene matches: 10. The CDR3 totals 16 residues. Germline values: CDR1 SGHVS, CDR2 FQNEAQ.

This clonotype was detected a few times. CDR3 sequence (DNA): TGCAGTGCTAGAGGTGGGACTAGCGAGACCTACAATGAGCAGTTCTTC. As protein: CSARGGTSETYNEQFF. The chain links TRBV20-1 to TRBJ2-1; 10 bases align to TRBD2. Germline loops: CDR1 DFQATT, CDR2 SNEGSKA (reference sequence). The junction had 5 bases not matched to a gene; V was cut back by 1 base and J by 2 bases. The CDR3 consists of 16 residues.

The chain links TRBV4-1 to TRBJ2-5; a possible D gene is TRBD2 (6 bases). Trimming cost V 1 base and J 2 bases, with 17 bases left between them. There are 17 residues in the CDR3. The germline V gene has CDR1 MGHRA and CDR2 YSYEKL. The CDR3 spells CASSQVWREVAQETQYF. The CDR3 DNA sequence: TGCGCCAGCAGCCAAGTGTGGCGGGAAGTGGCACAAGAGACCCAGTACTTC.

This clonotype was counted at least ten times. The CDR3 DNA sequence: TGCAGCGTTGAAGGGGCTCGGGACAGAGTGAACACTGAAGCTTTCTTT. Amino acids: CSVEGARDRVNTEAFF. This chain connects TRBV29-1 to TRBJ1-1, with 7 bases that match TRBD1. This CDR3 region has 16 residues. J gave up 0 bases and V 1 base, and 8 bases lay outside the gene matches. Germline CDR1 reads SQVTM; CDR2 reads ANQGSEA.

This clonotype was seen only a few times. Written as DNA, the CDR3 is TGTGCCATCAGTGAGTTGGGACTAGCGGGAGGGACCACAGATACGCAGTATTTT. This codes for CAISELGLAGGTTDTQYF. The V and J genes are TRBV10-3 and TRBJ2-3; 16 bases are shared with TRBD2. J lost 2 bases, V lost 1 base, and 3 bases had no gene match. CDR3 length: 18 residues. Germline loops: CDR1 ENHRY, CDR2 SYGVKD.

This clonotype turned up a few times. The chain links TRBV7-3 to TRBJ2-7; 7 bases agree with TRBD1. Germline V gives CDR1 SGHTA, CDR2 FQGTGA. CDR3 length: 14 residues. The V gene end was trimmed by 0 bases and the J gene end by 4 bases; junction bases not matched to a gene: 3. The CDR3 protein is CASSLTAGGYEQYF. The CDR3 DNA is TGTGCCAGCAGCTTAACGGCAGGGGGTTACGAGCAGTACTTC.

Ten or more counts support this clonotype. The rearrangement uses TRBV3-1 and TRBJ2-3, with 9 bases fitting TRBD2. V trimming: 2 bases; J trimming: 2 bases; junction bases outside the gene matches: 11. The germline gives CDR1 LGHDT, CDR2 YNNKEL (reference sequence). The length of the CDR3 is 18 residues. DNA for the CDR3: TGTGCCAGCAGCCAATCCCCGTCGACTAGCGGAGTCACAGATACGCAGTATTTT. Protein product: CASSQSPSTSGVTDTQYF.

This clonotype has at least ten counts. The chain employs TRBV9 and TRBJ2-7; 8 bases are a match to TRBD1. V shed 4 bases and J 2 bases; nucleotides not matched to a gene: 5. The CDR3 has 14 amino acids. Germline V gene data show CDR1 as SGDLS and CDR2 as YYNGEE. CDR3 residues: CASSPGTGAYEQYF. The CDR3 bases are TGTGCCAGCAGCCCTGGGACAGGAGCCTACGAGCAGTACTTC. Complete variable domain (other parts from reference TRBV9 and TRBJ2-7): DSGVTQTPKHLITATGQRVTLRCSPRSGDLSVYWYQQSLDQGLQFLIQYYNGEERAKGNILERFSAQQFPDLHSELNLSSLELGDSALYFCASSPGTGAYEQYFGPGTRLTVT.

The rearrangement uses TRBV18 and TRBJ2-4, with D possibly called TRBD1 or TRBD2 (6 bases each). This CDR3 comprises 15 residues. Germline CDR1 KGHSH, CDR2 LQKENI. The V gene lost 6 bases and the J gene lost 4 bases, with 16 bases spanning the gap. Here the CDR3 reads CASSPGVAAKNIQYF. CDR3 sequence (DNA): TGTGCCAGCTCCCCAGGGGTAGCGGCTAAAAACATTCAGTACTTC.

This clonotype has only a few counts. This rearrangement joins TRBV28 to TRBJ1-6, with D possibly TRBD1 on 5 matching bases. V lost 3 bases, J lost 4 bases, and 19 bases lay in between. CDR1 and CDR2 (germline): MDHEN, SYDVKM. This CDR3 region has 18 residues. The CDR3 nucleotides read TGTGCCAGCAGTTTTTTTTTGGGCGGGGCCTATTATAATTCACCCCTCCACTTT. Protein: CASSFFLGGAYYNSPLHF.

This clonotype was detected only a few times. V and J are TRBV7-6 and TRBJ2-7; D remains ambiguous. Germline loops: CDR1 SGHVS, CDR2 FNYEAQ. This CDR3 has 15 residues. V dropped 1 base and J dropped 6 bases, with 16 bases sitting between them. The CDR3 region is CASSLEGLESSEQYF. The DNA for the CDR3 is TGTGCCAGCAGCTTAGAGGGTCTCGAAAGCTCCGAGCAGTACTTC.

This clonotype was observed a handful of times. This chain links TRBV7-9 with TRBJ2-1, with no clear D. Germline V lookup: CDR1 SEHNR, CDR2 FQNEAQ (reference sequence). The CDR3 consists of 15 residues. Trimming shortened V by 8 bases and J by 0 bases, and 14 bases separated the two germline ends. CDR3 DNA: TGTGCCAGCGCCCTCAGTGAGAGCTCCTACAATGAGCAGTTCTTC. Amino acids: CASALSESSYNEQFF. Full variable domain (remainder filled in from reference TRBV7-9 and TRBJ2-1): DTGVSQNPRHKITKRGQNVTFRCDPISEHNRLYWYRQTLGQGPEFLTYFQNEAQLEKSRLLSDRFSAERPKGSFSTLEIQRTEQGDSAMYLCASALSESSYNEQFFGPGTRLTVL.

The table lists this clonotype with a few counts. V usage is TRBV9 and J usage is TRBJ2-7; D possibly corresponds to TRBD1 (6 bases). This CDR3 is built from 13 residues. V lost 3 bases and J 6 bases, leaving 13 bases between the germline ends. The germline V gene has CDR1 SGDLS and CDR2 YYNGEE. This chain's CDR3 is CASSGDQGFEQYF. The CDR3 nucleotides are TGTGCCAGCAGCGGCGACCAGGGGTTCGAGCAGTACTTC.